This entry is about one T cell receptor beta chain. Antigen specificity is unknown. The sample comes from a study of beta chain features in type 1 diabetes. Points from the study as a whole: Naive, central memory and regulatory TCRB repertoires appeared more similar among patients than healthy donors.

cDNA synthesis used the whole RNA isolate, giving expressed TCRB sequences. This table comes from immunoSEQ multiplex PCR, and its TCRdb copy is limited to in-frame clones, with some not included. The repertoire has under 150,000 clones, roughly 53% of them found once; the top ten carry around 0.42%. The CDR3 runs 14 residues. Trimming removed 5 bases from V and 5 bases from J; junction bases left unmatched: 8. CDR1 is SGHTA, CDR2 FQGNSA, per germline. One heparinised draw of blood, averaging about 116 mL, came from each donor. Via CD45RO/CCR7/CD25/CD127/CD95/CD27, cells of the CD4+ naive, central memory, regulatory and stem cell-like memory subsets were sorted.

V usage is TRBV7-2 and J usage is TRBJ2-7, with 8 positions matching TRBD1. Specimen: Tregs from blood. This TCR was sampled from a man between 18 and 35 years old in good health. CDR3 DNA sequence: TGTGCCAGCAGCACCAGACAGGGGAGCGACGAGCAGTACTTC. It is translated as CASSTRQGSDEQYF.